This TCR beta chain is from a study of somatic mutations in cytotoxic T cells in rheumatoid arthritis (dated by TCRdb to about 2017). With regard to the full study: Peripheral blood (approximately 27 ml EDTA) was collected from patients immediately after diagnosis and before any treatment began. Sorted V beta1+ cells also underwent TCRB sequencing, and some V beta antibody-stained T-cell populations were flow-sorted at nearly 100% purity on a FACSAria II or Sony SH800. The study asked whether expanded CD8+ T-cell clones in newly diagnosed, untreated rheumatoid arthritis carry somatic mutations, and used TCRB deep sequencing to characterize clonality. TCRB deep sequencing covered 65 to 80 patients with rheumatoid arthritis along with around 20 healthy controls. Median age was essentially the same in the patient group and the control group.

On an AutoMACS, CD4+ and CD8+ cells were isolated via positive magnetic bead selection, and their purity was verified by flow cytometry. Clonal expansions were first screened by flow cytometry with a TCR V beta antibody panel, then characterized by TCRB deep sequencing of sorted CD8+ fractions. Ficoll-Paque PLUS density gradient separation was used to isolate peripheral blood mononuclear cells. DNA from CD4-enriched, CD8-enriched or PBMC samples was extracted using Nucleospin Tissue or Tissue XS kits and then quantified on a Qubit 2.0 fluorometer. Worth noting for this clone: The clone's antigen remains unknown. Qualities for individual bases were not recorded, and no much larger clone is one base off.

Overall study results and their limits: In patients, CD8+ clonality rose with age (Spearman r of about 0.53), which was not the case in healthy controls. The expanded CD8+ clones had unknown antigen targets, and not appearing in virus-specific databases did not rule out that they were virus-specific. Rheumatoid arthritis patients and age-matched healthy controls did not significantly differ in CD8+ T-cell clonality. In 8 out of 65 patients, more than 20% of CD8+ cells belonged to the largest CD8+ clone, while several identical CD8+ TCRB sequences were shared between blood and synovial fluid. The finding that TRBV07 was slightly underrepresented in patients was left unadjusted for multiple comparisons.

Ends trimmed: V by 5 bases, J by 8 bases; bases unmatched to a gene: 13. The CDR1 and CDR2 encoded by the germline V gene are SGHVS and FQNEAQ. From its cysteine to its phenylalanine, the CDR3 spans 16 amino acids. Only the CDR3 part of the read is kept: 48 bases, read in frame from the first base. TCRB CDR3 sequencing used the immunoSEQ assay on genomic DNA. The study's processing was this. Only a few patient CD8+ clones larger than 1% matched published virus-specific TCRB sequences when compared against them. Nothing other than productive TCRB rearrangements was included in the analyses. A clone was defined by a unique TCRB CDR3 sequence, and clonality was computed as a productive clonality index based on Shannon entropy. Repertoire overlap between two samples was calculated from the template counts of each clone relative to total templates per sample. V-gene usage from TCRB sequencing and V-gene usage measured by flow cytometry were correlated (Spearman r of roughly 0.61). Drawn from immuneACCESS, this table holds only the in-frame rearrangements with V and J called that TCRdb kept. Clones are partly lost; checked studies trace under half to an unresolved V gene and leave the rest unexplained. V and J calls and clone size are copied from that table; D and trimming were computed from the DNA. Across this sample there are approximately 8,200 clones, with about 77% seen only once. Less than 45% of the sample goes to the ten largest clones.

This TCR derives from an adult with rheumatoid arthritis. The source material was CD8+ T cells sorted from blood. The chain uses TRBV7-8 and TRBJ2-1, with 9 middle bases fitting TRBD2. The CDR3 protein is CASSGASGNFVHEQFF. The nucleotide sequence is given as TGTGCCAGCAGCGGGGCTAGCGGGAATTTCGTCCATGAGCAGTTCTTC.